Only a few counts were recorded for the clone carrying this T cell receptor beta chain. Its cognate antigen is unknown. Known numbers of the T cell clone KT2 were added to PBMC. Different KT2-to-PBMC ratios were created with a constant PBMC count. The cDNA 3' end received a ligated oligonucleotide with a UMI. An equimolar mix of RC1.1 and RC1.2 primed the beta chain across TRBC1 and TRBC2. TCRdb reprocessed the UMI-ligation and nested PCR reads via MiXCR and lists one record per CDR3 protein. The data contain tens of thousands of distinct CDR3 sequences, about 12% of them singletons. This sample stems from a study of quantifying T cell responses using KT2 cells. Looking at the study overall: RNA was reverse transcribed with TCR alpha and beta constant-region primers. A predetermined fluorescence threshold ended the second PCR, run as a qPCR.

Study conclusions and caveats: Input KT2 cell number predicted KT2 alpha and beta sequence counts linearly over several orders of magnitude.

This receptor was taken from a human donor. The sample comprised PBMCs spiked with cells of the T cell clone KT2.

CDR3 region: CASSLDTMDGYTF. CDR3 coding DNA: TGTGCCAGCAGCTTAGACACAATGGATGGCTACACCTTC. The chain links TRBV7-2 to TRBJ1-2, with D unclear. Trimming left V 1 base short and J 6 bases short, with 9 bases between. CDR3 length: 13 amino acids. The V gene's germline CDR1 is SGHTA and CDR2 FQGNSA.